This passage covers 28 T cell receptor beta chains from one sample sequenced in a study of CD8 T cells in ankylosing spondylitis (dated by TCRdb to 2015 to 2018). The library was built by means of 5' RACE. The sequencer was an Illumina HiSeq 2500. TCRdb reran the public reads through fastp at Q25 and MiXCR, keeping productive beta chains. Rows merge per CDR3 protein into single entries with the most common DNA and genes. This sample gives some 220,000 distinct CDR3 sequences in total; less than 9.5% of them show up just once. The ten largest clones represent 4.5% to 5% of the sample. Sequencing input: blood, either unsorted or a sorted T cell fraction (not recorded which). These receptors came from a female donor with ankylosing spondylitis or in good health (not recorded which).

This clonotype was seen more than once but under ten times. The J gene is TRBJ2-5, the V gene TRBV3-1; either TRBD1 or TRBD2 may fit D (5 bases each). Trimming left V 4 bases short and J 1 base short, with 7 bases between. The length of the CDR3 is 13 residues. CDR1 LGHDT and CDR2 YNNKEL come from the germline V gene (reference sequence). DNA of the CDR3: TGTGCCAGCAGCCGGGGACCCCAAGAGACCCAGTACTTC. Its protein product is CASSRGPQETQYF.

This clonotype showed up many times. The chain couples TRBV29-1 to TRBJ2-6; 7 bases agree with TRBD1. Losses at the gene ends were 7 bases for V and 0 bases for J; bases not matched to a gene: 6. The CDR3 covers 15 residues. Looked up from germline, CDR1 is SQVTM and CDR2 is ANQGSEA. The CDR3 nucleotides are TGCAGCGCCCGGACAGGACGCTCTGGGGCCAACGTCCTGACTTTC. Translating gives CSARTGRSGANVLTF.

This clonotype was seen at least ten times. This sequence joins TRBV20-1 and TRBJ2-7; 10 bases are a match to TRBD1. Germline lookup yields CDR1 DFQATT and CDR2 SNEGSKA (reference sequence). After removal of 5 bases from V and 5 bases from J, the junction contained 12 bases not matched to a gene. The CDR3 has 15 residues. The CDR3 spells CSAPLTGTGEHEQYF. CDR3 sequence (DNA): TGCAGTGCTCCCCTAACCGGGACAGGGGAGCACGAGCAGTACTTC.

This clonotype was detected ten times or more. This chain uses TRBV24-1 with TRBJ2-1, with D unresolved. V was trimmed by 5 bases and J by 2 bases, leaving 15 bases between them. The CDR3 length is 16 residues. CDR1 is KGHDR, CDR2 SFDVKD, per germline. This CDR3 is CATSAPEAGPYNEQFF. CDR3 nucleotide sequence: TGTGCCACCAGTGCCCCCGAGGCAGGACCCTACAATGAGCAGTTCTTC.

In its sample, this clonotype was seen a few times. The chain combines TRBV7-9 with TRBJ2-3, with D maybe TRBD2 (5 bases). Looked up from germline, CDR1 is SEHNR and CDR2 is FQNEAQ (reference sequence). V was cut by 5 bases and J by 5 bases, with 14 bases left in between. CDR3 length: 14 residues. The CDR3, as DNA: TGTGCCAGCAGCCCTAGGGTCGGGGTAGATACGCAGTATTTT. It specifies CASSPRVGVDTQYF.

Details on this clonotype: The germline gene is not matched at one end of the junction; a read error may be the cause. This chain uses TRBV12-3 or TRBV12-4 with TRBJ2-1; D ambiguous. The CDR3 sequence is 15 residues long. CDR3 sequence: CASSFQGMEYNVQFF. The CDR3 DNA reads TGTGCCAGCAGTTTTCAAGGGATGGAGTACAATGTGCAGTTCTTC.

The V and J genes are TRBV7-1 and TRBJ2-1, with a possible D match to TRBD2 (6 bases). TRBV7-1 is an open reading frame, and its role is uncertain. CDR3 size: 15 residues. Trimming took off 6 bases at V and 2 bases at J, with 14 bases between the two ends. The CDR3 DNA reads as TGTGCCAGCAGACCAGCGGGTCCAACCTACAATGAGCAGTTCTTC. Its protein is CASRPAGPTYNEQFF.

This clonotype appeared many times. The chain carries TRBV6-2 or TRBV6-3 and TRBJ1-1; no definite D call. Trimming removed 2 bases from V and 6 bases from J, with 7 bases in between. Germline CDR1 reads MNHEY; CDR2 reads SVGEGT. The CDR3 has 12 amino acids. Here the CDR3 DNA reads TGTGCCAGCAGTTACGACTTGTCTGAAGCTTTCTTT. Amino acid sequence: CASSYDLSEAFF.

The sample holds many counts of this clonotype. The CDR3 region has the DNA TGTGCCATCAGTGGTCTCTTACGTAGGGACCTGATCGGACAGGCCTACGAGCAGTACTTC. The encoded protein is CAISGLLRRDLIGQAYEQYF. The chain combines TRBV10-3 with TRBJ2-7; TRBD1 agrees at 7 bases. V lost 4 bases and J lost 2; bases outside the gene matches: 23. Germline CDR1 is ENHRY and CDR2 is SYGVKD. The CDR3 is 20 residues long.

This clonotype has a count of ten or more. Here the CDR3 reads CASSVGSPGELFF. The CDR3 bases are TGTGCCAGCAGCGTAGGATCGCCCGGGGAGCTGTTTTTT. The chain employs TRBV9 and TRBJ2-2; no firm D call. The CDR3 runs to 13 residues. Germline-derived CDR1 and CDR2 are SGDLS and YYNGEE. The V end lost 0 bases, the J end lost 6 bases, and 6 bases lay between the germline ends.

The sample holds many counts of this clonotype. V is TRBV6-1 and J is TRBJ2-3; D perhaps matches TRBD1 (5 bases). V lost 5 bases, J lost 4 bases, and 16 bases lay in between. The CDR3 length is 15 residues. Germline-derived CDR1 and CDR2 are MNHNS and SASEGT. In nucleotides, the CDR3 is TGTGCCAGCAGTCAAGGGGAAAAGTCCGCAGATACGCAGTATTTT. As protein: CASSQGEKSADTQYF.

This clonotype was seen at least ten times. This chain joins TRBV7-9 and TRBJ2-7; D may correspond to TRBD1 or TRBD2 (5 bases each). The germline CDR1 and CDR2 sequences are SEHNR and FQNEAQ (reference sequence). The V end lost 5 bases, the J end lost 3 bases, and 23 bases lay between the germline ends. The CDR3 is 17 residues long. In nucleotides, the CDR3 is TGTGCCAGCAGCGATTTCCGGTGGGGGACGGAAAACTACGAGCAGTACTTC. This translates into CASSDFRWGTENYEQYF.

This clonotype was counted many times. Compared with germline, one end of the junction differs, possibly owing to a read error. The chain couples TRBV20-1 to TRBJ2-3; D ambiguous. The CDR3 totals 10 residues. In germline, CDR1 is DFQATT, CDR2 SNEGSKA (reference sequence). The CDR3 loop is CSARGDTQYF. As DNA, the CDR3 is TGCAGTGCCAGAGGAGATACGCAGTATTTT.

There are a few counts of this clonotype. The chain is built from TRBV19 and TRBJ2-1, with D perhaps given as TRBD1 or TRBD2 (7 bases each). CDR3 length equals 12 residues. Per germline, CDR1 LNHDA and CDR2 SQIVND (reference sequence). V lost 9 bases and J lost 10, with 16 bases in between. CDR3 sequence (DNA): TGTGCCAGCGACTACAGGGGACTAGAGCAGTTCTTC. The encoded protein is CASDYRGLEQFF. Based on the CDR3 plus reference TRBV19 and TRBJ2-1, the full variable domain is DGGITQSPKYLFRKEGQNVTLSCEQNLNHDAMYWYRQDPGQGLRLIYYSQIVNDFQKGDIAEGYSVSREKKESFPLTVTSAQKNPTAFYLCASDYRGLEQFFGPGTRLTVL.

The chain couples TRBV19 to TRBJ2-1; D is possibly TRBD2 (5 bases). Looked up from germline, CDR1 is LNHDA and CDR2 is SQIVND (reference sequence). Between the trimmed V and J ends, which lost 4 bases and 8 bases, there was a span of 15 bases. CDR3 size: 14 residues. The CDR3 loop is CASSTGTSGDEQFF. The CDR3, as DNA: TGTGCCAGTAGTACTGGCACCTCCGGGGATGAGCAGTTCTTC.

This clonotype was detected ten times or more. The chain links TRBV20-1 to TRBJ2-3; perhaps TRBD2 as D (6 bases). The CDR3 sequence is 15 residues long. Trimming removed 6 bases from V and 0 bases from J, with 16 bases in between. Germline V CDR1 and CDR2: DFQATT, SNEGSKA (reference sequence). The CDR3 bases are TGCAGTGCCTACGACCGGGAGCGGAGCACAGATACGCAGTATTTT. The encoded protein is CSAYDRERSTDTQYF.

At least ten counts were recorded for this clonotype. The chain has TRBV7-2 and TRBJ2-3; D call uncertain. With 1 base removed from V and 4 bases from J, the gap between germline ends came to 12 bases. The CDR3 covers 15 residues. The germline gives CDR1 SGHTA, CDR2 FQGNSA. DNA for the CDR3: TGTGCCAGCAGCTTAGTTGGAGCTAGTTCAGATACGCAGTATTTT. The encoded protein is CASSLVGASSDTQYF.

This chain links TRBV2 with TRBJ2-5, with D possibly being TRBD1 (5 bases). The length of the CDR3 is 17 residues. The germline gives CDR1 SNHLY, CDR2 FYNNEI. V lost 5 bases, J lost 1 base, and 20 bases lay in between. The CDR3 DNA follows: TGTGCCAGCAGTAGGGGTCCGAGACTTCCGTCCCAAGAGACCCAGTACTTC. Translated, it gives CASSRGPRLPSQETQYF.

To note about this clonotype: This may be a read error, as it is one base from a much larger clone. The chain has TRBV19 and TRBJ2-1; D remains unclear. CDR1 is LNHDA, CDR2 SQIVND, per germline (reference sequence). V shed 3 bases and J shed 4 bases, with 13 bases lying between them. The CDR3 is 15 residues long. The chain's CDR3 is CASSIRPSEYNEQFF. The CDR3 nucleotides read TGTGCCAGTAGTATCAGGCCCTCGGAATACAATGAGCAGTTCTTC.

The gene calls are TRBV7-6 and TRBJ2-7; D possibly corresponds to TRBD1 (7 bases). This CDR3 is built from 15 residues. Germline assignment: CDR1 SGHVS and CDR2 FNYEAQ. V was pared by 3 bases and J by 0 bases, with 12 bases between. The CDR3 DNA sequence: TGTGCCAGCAGCTTGGAGGGGGACAGCTCCTACGAGCAGTACTTC. As protein: CASSLEGDSSYEQYF.

This clonotype was found many times. This rearrangement joins TRBV5-1 to TRBJ2-7; TRBD2 agrees at 8 bases. Germline V gene lookup returns CDR1 SGHRS and CDR2 YFSETQ. The CDR3 loop spans 16 amino acids. The J segment lost 0 bases and the V segment lost 0 bases, leaving 5 bases of the junction unmatched. CDR3 sequence reads: CASSLAGGAPSYEQYF. The CDR3 bases are TGCGCCAGCAGCTTGGCCGGGGGGGCGCCCTCCTACGAGCAGTACTTC. The entire variable domain, with the rest obtained from reference TRBV5-1 and TRBJ2-7, is as follows: KAGVTQTPRYLIKTRGQQVTLSCSPISGHRSVSWYQQTPGQGLQFLFEYFSETQRNKGNFPGRFSGRQFSNSRSEMNVSTLELGDSALYLCASSLAGGAPSYEQYFGPGTRLTVT.

This clonotype was observed at least ten times. V usage is TRBV7-8 and J usage is TRBJ1-2; D ambiguous. Trimming took off 1 base at V and 4 bases at J, with 10 bases between the two ends. This CDR3 spans 14 amino acids. Per the germline V gene, CDR1 is SGHVS and CDR2 is FQNEAQ. The CDR3 nucleotides read TGTGCCAGCAGCTTAGAGGCGCAAATCTATGGCTACACCTTC. Its translation: CASSLEAQIYGYTF.

Ten or more counts support this clonotype. The chain recombines TRBV29-1 with TRBJ2-1, with 9 bases fitting TRBD1. The V gene end was trimmed by 4 bases and the J gene end by 9 bases; junction bases not matched to a gene: 7. From germline, CDR1 is SQVTM and CDR2 ANQGSEA. The CDR3 covers 13 residues. The CDR3 loop reads CSVVYRGLGEQFF. CDR3 nucleotide sequence: TGCAGCGTTGTGTACAGGGGGCTAGGTGAGCAGTTCTTC.

The table lists this clonotype with many counts. The chain is built from TRBV7-6 and TRBJ1-5; D is unclear. The CDR3 is 14 residues long. Germline V gives CDR1 SGHVS, CDR2 FNYEAQ. The V end was cut by 1 base, the J end by 4 bases, with 8 bases between. CDR3 DNA sequence: TGTGCCAGCAGCTTAGGCGCAAAAAATCAGCCCCAGCATTTT. Translated: CASSLGAKNQPQHF.

To note about this clonotype: A much larger clone differs by one base, so this may be a read error. The chain recombines TRBV11-1 with TRBJ1-2, with D uncertain. The germline V and J ends were trimmed by 0 bases and 7 bases, with 6 bases remaining between them. CDR3 length: 12 amino acids. Germline lookup yields CDR1 SGHAT and CDR2 FQDESV (reference sequence). The CDR3 reads CASSLADAGYTF. CDR3 nucleotide sequence: TGTGCCAGCAGCTTAGCAGACGCTGGCTACACCTTC.

There are many counts of this clonotype. The gene calls are TRBV7-2 and TRBJ2-1, with 7 bases matching TRBD2. CDR3 length equals 16 residues. The J segment lost 5 bases and the V segment lost 1 base, leaving 8 bases of the junction unmatched. Germline V gives CDR1 SGHTA, CDR2 FQGNSA. The CDR3 loop reads CASSLVGTSANNEQFF. In DNA, the CDR3 is TGTGCCAGCAGCTTAGTAGGAACTAGCGCTAACAATGAGCAGTTCTTC.

This clonotype has ten or more counts. This rearrangement joins TRBV20-1 to TRBJ2-3; D unclear. The ends were cut back, 4 bases at V and 6 bases at J, with 8 bases in the middle. The CDR3 extends over 11 amino acids. Germline lookup yields CDR1 DFQATT and CDR2 SNEGSKA (reference sequence). In nucleotides, the CDR3 is TGCAGTGCTATCCGGTCCGATACGCAGTATTTT. Translation: CSAIRSDTQYF.

This clonotype was seen repeatedly, ten times or more. The chain uses TRBV29-1 and TRBJ2-7; possibly TRBD2 for D (6 bases). Germline CDR1 and CDR2: SQVTM and ANQGSEA. This CDR3 spans 13 amino acids. Trimming took 3 bases from V and 7 from J, leaving 16 bases between them. The CDR3 DNA is TGCAGCGTTGAGGCGGGGAGGACTGGGGAGCAGTACTTC. Protein: CSVEAGRTGEQYF.